These 16 T cell receptor beta chains share one sample of origin, sequenced in a study of T cell changes during pregnancy in multiple sclerosis (dated by TCRdb to about 2019). To prepare the library, the immunoSEQ multiplex PCR assay was applied. TCRdb took this table from immuneACCESS and kept in-frame rearrangements with V and J called. Such tables lack part of the clones; where checked against another copy, unresolved V genes explain under half of the gap, and the rest is unexplained. The sample profile shows about 80,000 clones; about 92% of them were found once. The biggest ten clones account for roughly 2.5% of the sample. Sample: peripheral blood, taken before pregnancy. The receptors originated from a female donor with multiple sclerosis, enrolled in a pregnancy study.

The chain carries TRBV11-3 and TRBJ2-1, with 7 bases matching TRBD1. Germline values: CDR1 SGHNT, CDR2 YENEEA. V lost 2 bases and J lost 5; bases outside the gene matches: 6. CDR3 size: 15 residues. The CDR3 region has the DNA TGTGCCAGCAGCTTATCCAGGGGGATGGACAATGAGCAGTTCTTC. Translation gives CASSLSRGMDNEQFF.

The V call is TRBV15, the J call TRBJ1-5, with TRBD1 matching over 8 bases. The CDR3 contains 15 residues. V shed 6 bases and J 6 bases; nucleotides not matched to a gene: 10. Germline V gives CDR1 LNHNV, CDR2 YYDKDF (reference sequence). CDR3: CATRSGQGGGQPQHF. The CDR3 nucleotides are TGTGCCACCAGATCCGGACAGGGAGGTGGTCAGCCCCAGCATTTT.

The rearrangement joins TRBV18 to TRBJ2-5; 10 bases agree with TRBD1. V shed 1 base, J shed 5 bases, and the junction held 7 bases outside the gene matches. The CDR3 spans 16 residues. Germline assignment: CDR1 KGHSH and CDR2 LQKENI. The CDR3 sequence is CASSPQSRDRGETQYF. The CDR3 nucleotides read TGTGCCAGCTCACCACAGTCCCGGGACAGGGGCGAGACCCAGTACTTC.

The J gene is TRBJ1-2, the V gene TRBV7-9; D gene unclear. The ends were cut back, 1 base at V and 5 bases at J, with 11 bases in the middle. The germline V gene has CDR1 SEHNR and CDR2 FQNEAQ (reference sequence). This CDR3 has 14 amino acids. Written as DNA, the CDR3 is TGTGCCAGCAGCTTAGATGGTAGGAGTTATGGCTACACCTTC. Its protein is CASSLDGRSYGYTF.

This clone was seen only once. This chain uses TRBV30 with TRBJ2-5; 8 positions agree with TRBD1. The junction had 4 bases not matched to a gene; V was cut back by 4 bases and J by 3 bases. The CDR3 runs 13 residues. The germline gives CDR1 GTSNPN, CDR2 SVGIG (reference sequence). The chain's CDR3 is CAWIGTGKETQYF. As DNA, the CDR3 is TGTGCCTGGATAGGGACAGGAAAAGAGACCCAGTACTTC.

The chain has TRBV5-8 and TRBJ1-2; 9 nucleotides align to TRBD1. V lost 4 bases and J lost 11; bases outside the gene matches: 15. Germline CDR1 is SGHTS and CDR2 is YDEGEE. This CDR3 spans 15 amino acids. The CDR3 loop reads CASSRGSTGQGGYTF. The CDR3 DNA is TGTGCCAGCAGCCGCGGGTCTACGGGACAGGGAGGATACACCTTC.

The chain couples TRBV2 to TRBJ2-3; 7 bases are shared with TRBD2. CDR1 is SNHLY and CDR2 is FYNNEI in the germline V gene. With 3 bases clipped from V and 2 bases from J, the junction kept 8 bases outside the gene matches. The length of the CDR3 is 16 residues. In DNA, the CDR3 is TGTGCCAGCAGTGACGTATCGGGGAGGGTCACAGATACGCAGTATTTT. It specifies CASSDVSGRVTDTQYF.

This clone came up once. CDR3 residues: CASSLQGGGQTQYF. The DNA of the CDR3 is TGTGCCAGCAGTCTCCAGGGGGGCGGTCAGACCCAGTACTTC. This chain connects TRBV27 to TRBJ2-5, with D possibly TRBD1 on 7 matching bases. Germline CDR1 and CDR2: MNHEY and SMNVEV (reference sequence). V was shortened by 5 bases and J by 6 bases, with 16 bases between the two germline ends. CDR3 size: 14 residues.

The gene calls are TRBV28 and TRBJ1-2; D gene uncertain. CDR3 length: 12 residues. The germline CDR1 and CDR2 sequences are MDHEN and SYDVKM. V lost 3 bases and J 6 bases, leaving 8 bases between the germline ends. The CDR3 nucleotides read TGTGCCAGCAGTTTCGCGGGGAATGGCTACACCTTC. Translating it yields CASSFAGNGYTF.

The rearrangement joins TRBV27 to TRBJ2-7; possibly TRBD2 for D (6 bases). The CDR3 sequence is 15 residues long. Between the trimmed V and J ends, which lost 4 bases and 4 bases, there was a span of 17 bases. Germline CDR1 MNHEY, CDR2 SMNVEV (reference sequence). CDR3 sequence (DNA): TGTGCCAGCAGTTCGGGGGAAGGCCTAGAATACGAGCAGTACTTC. Translating gives CASSSGEGLEYEQYF.

The V gene is TRBV6-6, the J gene TRBJ1-2, with 7 bases identical to TRBD1. CDR1 MNHNY and CDR2 SVGAGI come from the germline V gene (reference sequence). V lost 5 bases to trimming and J lost 0 bases; unmatched junction nucleotides: 3. The CDR3 runs to 14 residues. In DNA, the CDR3 is TGTGCCAGCAGTAGAGGGACAGCTAACTATGGCTACACCTTC. Protein: CASSRGTANYGYTF.

The gene calls are TRBV5-1 and TRBJ1-4; D gene uncertain. CDR1 SGHRS and CDR2 YFSETQ come from the germline V gene. With 1 base removed from V and 5 bases from J, the gap between germline ends came to 12 bases. This CDR3 is built from 15 residues. The CDR3 sequence: CASSLLSGENEKLFF. The CDR3, as DNA: TGCGCCAGCAGCTTGTTGTCGGGAGAGAATGAAAAACTGTTTTTT.

J is TRBJ2-7 and V is TRBV20-1; D ambiguous. Trimming removed 6 bases from V and 5 bases from J, with 11 bases in between. Germline V CDR1 and CDR2: DFQATT, SNEGSKA (reference sequence). The CDR3 is 11 residues long. DNA of the CDR3: TGCAGTGCCCCTAAAGTCAACGAGCAGTACTTC. Its protein product is CSAPKVNEQYF.

CDR3 coding DNA: TGTGCCAGCAGCCGGACAGGGAACGGAGAGCAGTACTTC. This encodes CASSRTGNGEQYF. The V call is TRBV7-2, the J call TRBJ2-7, with TRBD1 matching 8 bases. CDR3 length: 13 amino acids. Trimming cost V 5 bases and J 7 bases; bases outside gene matches: 7. Germline assignment: CDR1 SGHTA and CDR2 FQGNSA.

This chain connects TRBV5-1 to TRBJ2-7; TRBD2 is a possible D gene (5 bases). This CDR3 is built from 14 residues. CDR1 and CDR2 from the germline V gene are SGHRS and YFSETQ. Trimming shortened V by 0 bases and J by 3 bases, and 10 bases separated the two germline ends. CDR3 protein: CASSLGGQIYEQYF. The CDR3 DNA reads as TGCGCCAGCAGCTTGGGCGGGCAGATCTACGAGCAGTACTTC.

This sequence joins TRBV4-2 and TRBJ2-3; a possible D gene is TRBD1 (5 bases). The CDR3 consists of 18 residues. V dropped 0 bases and J dropped 3 bases, with 19 bases sitting between them. Germline CDR1 LGHNA, CDR2 YNFKEQ. CDR3 sequence: CASSQDHLMGQQTDTQYF. The CDR3 nucleotides are TGTGCCAGCAGCCAAGATCACCTCATGGGGCAGCAAACAGATACGCAGTATTTT.